This is a list of T cell receptor beta chains from one sample in a study of T cell responses to AZD1222 COVID-19 vaccine. Assay used: immunoSEQ multiplex PCR; TCRdb lists only in-frame clones, some missing. The table lists 55,000 to 75,000 clones, around nine tenths of them singletons. The sample in question was peripheral blood, obtained on day 0 of AZD1222 vaccination. These TCRs come from an adult in good health. CDR3s include the opening cysteine and the closing phenylalanine or tryptophan. A D gene is named only where the DNA matches it firmly. Size values are once, few and many counts, or a class for expanded clones, and some rows have none.

d_call clone_size j_call v_call cdr3_length cdr3_nt cdr3_aa
TRBD2 - TRBJ2-3 TRBV11-1 15 TGTGCCAGCAGCCCCTCTAGCGGGAGAGTAGATACGCAGTATTTT CASSPSSGRVDTQYF
- - TRBJ2-2 TRBV5-1 14 TGCGCCAGCAGCTTGGCAGGGAACACCGGGGAGCTGTTTTTT CASSLAGNTGELFF
TRBD1 - TRBJ1-1 TRBV27 14 TGTGCCAGCAGTTCCGGGACAGGGGTCACTGAAGCTTTCTTT CASSSGTGVTEAFF
TRBD1 - TRBJ2-3 TRBV6-2/TRBV6-3 14 TGTGCCAGCAGCGACAGGGGGACCACAGATACGCAGTATTTT CASSDRGTTDTQYF
- - TRBJ1-3 TRBV7-9 15 TGTGCCAGCAGCAGGGGGGTTGCCTCTGGAAACACCATATATTTT CASSRGVASGNTIYF
- - TRBJ2-2 TRBV6-5 16 TGTGCCAGCAGTTACTCGAATAGGGGATACACCGGGGAGCTGTTTTTT CASSYSNRGYTGELFF
TRBD1 - TRBJ1-6 TRBV5-6 14 TGTGCCAGCAGCTTTGGACAGGGGGGATCACCCCTCCACTTT CASSFGQGGSPLHF
- once TRBJ2-5 TRBV4-1 13 TGCGCCAGCAGCCATGCCCCGGAGGAGACCCAGTACTTC CASSHAPEETQYF
- once TRBJ2-5 TRBV30 15 TGTGCCTGGAGTGTACAGGTCGGGAGAGGAGAGACCCAGTACTTC CAWSVQVGRGETQYF
TRBD1 - TRBJ1-1 TRBV6-5 12 TGTGCCATACCGACAGGGAGGGCTGAAGCTTTCTTT CAIPTGRAEAFF
- - TRBJ2-1 TRBV5-4 15 TGTGCCAGCAGCGGTCTAGTTTCCCCCTACAATGAGCAGTTCTTC CASSGLVSPYNEQFF
TRBD1 once TRBJ2-6 TRBV28 18 TGTGCCAGCAGTTTAGCGGGACAGGGGGCCTGGGGGGCCAACGTCCTGACTTTC CASSLAGQGAWGANVLTF
TRBD2 - TRBJ2-3 TRBV29-1 12 TGCAGCGTGGCTAGCGGGAGCGATACGCAGTATTTT CSVASGSDTQYF
TRBD1 - TRBJ1-2 TRBV7-9 16 TGTGCCAGCAGCCCAACCCCGACAGGGACCAACTATGGCTACACCTTC CASSPTPTGTNYGYTF
TRBD2 - TRBJ2-7 TRBV10-1 15 TGCGCCAGCAGCCCAAGTACTAGCGGGAGAAGGGAGCAGTACTTC CASSPSTSGRREQYF
- - TRBJ2-7 TRBV6-1 13 TGTGCCAGCAGTGACGGCTTCGCCTACGAGCAGTACTTC CASSDGFAYEQYF
- - TRBJ1-2 TRBV7-9 13 TGTGCCAGCAGCTTAGACTCGACGGTTGGCTACACCTTC CASSLDSTVGYTF
TRBD1 - TRBJ1-5 TRBV19 15 TGTGCCAGTAGCCCCGGACAGGGGGTTCGTCAGCCCCAGCATTTT CASSPGQGVRQPQHF
- - TRBJ2-7 TRBV15 15 TGTGCCACCAGGTTAACGACAGGCCTAAGCTACGAGCAGTACTTC CATRLTTGLSYEQYF
- - TRBJ1-2 TRBV5-1 12 TGCGCCAGCAGGTCAGGGATCTCCGGCTACACCTTC CASRSGISGYTF
- - TRBJ1-3 TRBV6-2/TRBV6-3 15 TGTGCCAGCAGTTCTGGGGCCCACTCTGGAAACACCATATATTTT CASSSGAHSGNTIYF
- - TRBJ2-7 TRBV11-2 14 TGTGCCAGCAGACGCGGACACAGCTCCTACGAGCAGTACTTC CASRRGHSSYEQYF
- - TRBJ2-5 TRBV28 12 TGTGCCAGCACCGGAGGGCTGAAGACCCAGTACTTC CASTGGLKTQYF
- - TRBJ2-3 TRBV5-3 15 TGTGCCAGAAGATTAGTGAGACCCGTGGGAGATACGCAGTATTTT CARRLVRPVGDTQYF
TRBD1 - TRBJ1-1 TRBV7-2 15 TGTGCCAGCAGCTTCAGGCAGGGGGTGAACACTGAAGCTTTCTTT CASSFRQGVNTEAFF
TRBD2 - TRBJ2-2 TRBV27 14 TGTGCCAGCCAGCGGGGAACGAACACCGGGGAGCTGTTTTTT CASQRGTNTGELFF
TRBD2 - TRBJ2-1 TRBV3-1/TRBV3-2 20 TGTGCCAGCAGCCGGTCCTGGGACAGATCCGGGACTAGCGGTTACAATGAGCAGTTCTTC CASSRSWDRSGTSGYNEQFF
TRBD2 - TRBJ2-7 TRBV5-4 15 TGTGCCAGCAGCTTCGGGAGGCCCAACGCCAACGAGCAGTACTTC CASSFGRPNANEQYF
- - TRBJ2-1 TRBV6-2/TRBV6-3 13 TGTGCCAGCAGTTCCGTCGGACGGGACGAGCAGTTCTTC CASSSVGRDEQFF
TRBD2 - TRBJ2-7 TRBV25-1 17 TGTGCCAGCAGTTTACAACGCGGGGGGGGAAGCTCCTACGAGCAGTACTTC CASSLQRGGGSSYEQYF
- few TRBJ1-2 TRBV15 16 TGTGCCATCAGTCCCCCGGGGGCGCAGGCTAACTATGGCTACACCTTC CAISPPGAQANYGYTF
- - TRBJ2-7 TRBV4-3 15 TGCGCCAGCAGCCAAGAGGCGGCAGGGCCCTACGAGCAGTACTTC CASSQEAAGPYEQYF
TRBD1 - TRBJ1-1 TRBV5-1 16 TGCGCCAGCAGCTTCCAATTGACAGGGATGAACACTGAAGCTTTCTTT CASSFQLTGMNTEAFF
- - TRBJ2-2 TRBV28 13 TGTGCCAGCAGTTTTAAGGGCACCGGGGAGCTGTTTTTT CASSFKGTGELFF
- - TRBJ1-4 TRBV23-1 9 TGCGCCAGCATTTGCAGGGAGTTTTTT CASICREFF
- - TRBJ1-1 TRBV10-3 13 TGTGCCATCAGTGAAGAAAGGGGCACTGAAGCTTTCTTT CAISEERGTEAFF
TRBD1 - TRBJ2-7 TRBV4-1 15 TGCGCCAGCAGCCAAGACGGGACAGGGAACTACGAGCAGTACTTC CASSQDGTGNYEQYF
TRBD1 - TRBJ1-5 TRBV18 19 TGTGCCAGGGGTCGGGTCCGGACAGGGTTCGTATTTGGCAATCAGCCCCAGCATTTT CARGRVRTGFVFGNQPQHF
TRBD2 - TRBJ2-7 TRBV29-1 13 TGCAGCGCCGGGCTAGCGGAGTCTTACGAGCAGTACTTC CSAGLAESYEQYF
TRBD2 - TRBJ2-3 TRBV30 16 TGTGCCTGGAGTGTATTCGCTAGCGGGAGCAGCTATACGCAGTATTTT CAWSVFASGSSYTQYF
- once TRBJ2-2 TRBV11-2 14 TGTGCCAGCACCCCCGGGACGTGGCCCGGGGAGCTGTTTTTT CASTPGTWPGELFF
- - TRBJ2-3 TRBV18 14 TGTGCCAGCTCCCGAAGTCCTAGCACAGATACGCAGTATTTT CASSRSPSTDTQYF
TRBD2 - TRBJ2-1 TRBV5-1 13 TGCGCCAGCTGCTTCGGACTGGGGAGGGGGCAGTTCTTC CASCFGLGRGQFF
- - TRBJ1-4 TRBV6-5 15 TGTGCCAGCAGACTAAATCCGGGGTCCTCAGAAAAACTGTTTTTT CASRLNPGSSEKLFF
- - TRBJ2-3 TRBV18 14 TGTGCCAGCTCGCCGGAGACAGGCACAGATACGCAGTATTTT CASSPETGTDTQYF
- - TRBJ2-7 TRBV21-1 14 TGTGCCAGCAGCTTCCACCCCCGGGAGTACGAGCAGTACTTC CASSFHPREYEQYF
- few TRBJ2-7 TRBV30 12 TGTGCCTGGAGTGTACTAGAGGGCGAGCAGTACTTC CAWSVLEGEQYF
TRBD1 - TRBJ1-6 TRBV6-5 14 TGTGCCAGCAGTTATGACAGGGACAATTCACCCCTCCACTTT CASSYDRDNSPLHF
- - TRBJ2-7 TRBV6-6 12 TGTGCCAGCAGAACAGGGTCCTACGAGCAGTACTTC CASRTGSYEQYF
- - TRBJ1-2 TRBV5-1 14 TGCGCCAGCAGCTTGGGCGGGATGAACTATGGCTACACCTTC CASSLGGMNYGYTF